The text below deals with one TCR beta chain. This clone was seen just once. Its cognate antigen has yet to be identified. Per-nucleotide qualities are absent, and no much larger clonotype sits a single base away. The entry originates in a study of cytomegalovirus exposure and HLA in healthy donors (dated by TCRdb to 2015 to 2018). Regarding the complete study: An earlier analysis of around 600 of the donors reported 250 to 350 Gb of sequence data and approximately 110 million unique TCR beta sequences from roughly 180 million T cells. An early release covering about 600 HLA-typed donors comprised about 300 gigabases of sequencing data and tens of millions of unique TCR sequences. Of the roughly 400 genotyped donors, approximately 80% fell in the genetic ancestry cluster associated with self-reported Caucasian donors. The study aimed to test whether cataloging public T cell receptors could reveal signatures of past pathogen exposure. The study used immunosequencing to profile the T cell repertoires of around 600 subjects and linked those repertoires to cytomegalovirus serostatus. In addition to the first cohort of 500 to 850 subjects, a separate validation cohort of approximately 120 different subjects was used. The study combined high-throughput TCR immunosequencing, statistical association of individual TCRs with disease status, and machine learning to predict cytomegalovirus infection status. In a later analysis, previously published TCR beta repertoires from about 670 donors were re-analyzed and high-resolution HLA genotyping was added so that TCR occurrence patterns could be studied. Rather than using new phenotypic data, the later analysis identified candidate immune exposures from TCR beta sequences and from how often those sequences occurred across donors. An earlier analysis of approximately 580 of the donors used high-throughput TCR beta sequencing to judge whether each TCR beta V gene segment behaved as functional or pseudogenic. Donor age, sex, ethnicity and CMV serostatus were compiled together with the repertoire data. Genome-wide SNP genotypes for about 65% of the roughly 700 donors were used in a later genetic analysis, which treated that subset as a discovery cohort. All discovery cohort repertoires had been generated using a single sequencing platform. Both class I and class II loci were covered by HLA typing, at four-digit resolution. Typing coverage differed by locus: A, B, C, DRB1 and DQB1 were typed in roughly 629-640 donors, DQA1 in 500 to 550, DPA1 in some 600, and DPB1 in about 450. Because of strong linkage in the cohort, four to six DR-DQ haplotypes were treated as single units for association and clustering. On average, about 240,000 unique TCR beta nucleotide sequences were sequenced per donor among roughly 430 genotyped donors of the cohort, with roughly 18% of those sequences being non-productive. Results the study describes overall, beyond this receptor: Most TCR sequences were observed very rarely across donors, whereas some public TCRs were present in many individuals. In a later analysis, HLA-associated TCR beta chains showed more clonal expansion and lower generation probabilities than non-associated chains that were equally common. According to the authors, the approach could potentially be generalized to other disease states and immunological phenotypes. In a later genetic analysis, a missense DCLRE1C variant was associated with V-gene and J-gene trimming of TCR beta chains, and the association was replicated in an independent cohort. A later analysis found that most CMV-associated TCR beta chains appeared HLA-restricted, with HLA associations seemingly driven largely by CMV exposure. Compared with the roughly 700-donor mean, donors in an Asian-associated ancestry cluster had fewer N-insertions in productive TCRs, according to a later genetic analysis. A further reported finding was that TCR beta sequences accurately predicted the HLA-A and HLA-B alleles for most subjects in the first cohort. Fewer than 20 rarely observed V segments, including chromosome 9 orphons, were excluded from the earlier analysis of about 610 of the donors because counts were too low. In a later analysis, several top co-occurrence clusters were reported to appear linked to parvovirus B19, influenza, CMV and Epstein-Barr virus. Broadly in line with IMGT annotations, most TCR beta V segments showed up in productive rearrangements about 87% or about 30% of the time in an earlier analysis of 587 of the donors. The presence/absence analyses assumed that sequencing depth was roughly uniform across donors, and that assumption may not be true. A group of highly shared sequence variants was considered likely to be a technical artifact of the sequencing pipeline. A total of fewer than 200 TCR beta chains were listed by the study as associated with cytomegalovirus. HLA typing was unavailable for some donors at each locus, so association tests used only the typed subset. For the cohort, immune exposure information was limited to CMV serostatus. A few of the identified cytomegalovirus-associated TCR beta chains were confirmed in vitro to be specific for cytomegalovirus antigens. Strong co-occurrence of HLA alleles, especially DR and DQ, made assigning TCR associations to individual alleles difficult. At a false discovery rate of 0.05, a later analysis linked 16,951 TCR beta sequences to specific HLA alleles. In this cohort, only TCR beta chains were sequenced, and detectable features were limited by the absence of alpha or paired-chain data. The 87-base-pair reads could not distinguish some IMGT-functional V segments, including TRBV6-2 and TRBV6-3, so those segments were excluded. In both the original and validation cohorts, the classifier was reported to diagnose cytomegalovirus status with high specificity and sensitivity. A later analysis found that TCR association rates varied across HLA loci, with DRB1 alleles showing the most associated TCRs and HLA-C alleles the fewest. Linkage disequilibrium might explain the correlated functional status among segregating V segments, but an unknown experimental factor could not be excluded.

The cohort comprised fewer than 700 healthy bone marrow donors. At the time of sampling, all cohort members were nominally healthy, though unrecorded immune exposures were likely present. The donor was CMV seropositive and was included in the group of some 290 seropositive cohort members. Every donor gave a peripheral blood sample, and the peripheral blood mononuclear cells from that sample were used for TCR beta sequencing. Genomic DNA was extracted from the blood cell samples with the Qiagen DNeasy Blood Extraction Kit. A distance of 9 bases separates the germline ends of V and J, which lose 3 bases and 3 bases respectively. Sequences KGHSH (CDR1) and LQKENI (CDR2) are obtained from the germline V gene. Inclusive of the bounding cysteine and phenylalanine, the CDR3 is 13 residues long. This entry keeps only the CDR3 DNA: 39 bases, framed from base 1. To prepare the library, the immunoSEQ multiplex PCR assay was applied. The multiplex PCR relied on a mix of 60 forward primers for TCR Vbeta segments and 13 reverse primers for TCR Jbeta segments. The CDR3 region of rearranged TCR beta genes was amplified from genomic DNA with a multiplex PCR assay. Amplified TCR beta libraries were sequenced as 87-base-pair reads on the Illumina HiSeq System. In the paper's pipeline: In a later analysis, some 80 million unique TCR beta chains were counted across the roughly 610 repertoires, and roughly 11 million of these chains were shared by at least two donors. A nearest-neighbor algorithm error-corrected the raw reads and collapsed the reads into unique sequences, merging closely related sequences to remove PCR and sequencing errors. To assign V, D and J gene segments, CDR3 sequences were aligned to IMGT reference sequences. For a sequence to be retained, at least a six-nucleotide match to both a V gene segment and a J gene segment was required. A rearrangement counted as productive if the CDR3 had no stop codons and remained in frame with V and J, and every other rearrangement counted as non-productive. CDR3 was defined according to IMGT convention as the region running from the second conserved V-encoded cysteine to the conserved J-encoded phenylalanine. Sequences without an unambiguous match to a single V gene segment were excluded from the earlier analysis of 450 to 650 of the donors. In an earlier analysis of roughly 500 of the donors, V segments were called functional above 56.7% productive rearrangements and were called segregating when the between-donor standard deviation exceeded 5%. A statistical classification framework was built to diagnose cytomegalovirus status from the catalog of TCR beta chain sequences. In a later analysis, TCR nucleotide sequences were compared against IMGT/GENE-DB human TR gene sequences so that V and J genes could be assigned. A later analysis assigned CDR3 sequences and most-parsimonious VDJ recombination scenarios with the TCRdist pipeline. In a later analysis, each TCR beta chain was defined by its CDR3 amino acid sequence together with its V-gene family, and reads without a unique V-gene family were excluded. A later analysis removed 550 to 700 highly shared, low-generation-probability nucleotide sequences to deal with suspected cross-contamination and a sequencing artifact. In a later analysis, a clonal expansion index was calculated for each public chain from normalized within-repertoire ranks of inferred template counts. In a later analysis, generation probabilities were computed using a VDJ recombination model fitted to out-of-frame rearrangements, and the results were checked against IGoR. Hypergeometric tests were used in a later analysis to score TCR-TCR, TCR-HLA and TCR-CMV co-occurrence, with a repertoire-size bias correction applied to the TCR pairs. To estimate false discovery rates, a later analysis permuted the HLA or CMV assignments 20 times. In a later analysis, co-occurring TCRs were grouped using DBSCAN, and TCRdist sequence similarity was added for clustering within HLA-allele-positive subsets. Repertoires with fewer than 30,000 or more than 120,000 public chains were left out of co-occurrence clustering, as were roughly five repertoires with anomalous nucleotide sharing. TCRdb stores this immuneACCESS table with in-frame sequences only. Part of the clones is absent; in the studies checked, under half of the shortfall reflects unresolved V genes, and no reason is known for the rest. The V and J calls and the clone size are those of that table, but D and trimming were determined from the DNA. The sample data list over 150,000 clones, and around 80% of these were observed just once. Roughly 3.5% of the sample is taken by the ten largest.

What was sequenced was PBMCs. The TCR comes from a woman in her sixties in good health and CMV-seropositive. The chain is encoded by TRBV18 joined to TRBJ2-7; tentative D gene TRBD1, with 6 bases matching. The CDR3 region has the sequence CASSPRTDYEQYF. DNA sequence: TGTGCCAGCTCACCTCGGACAGACTACGAGCAGTACTTC.